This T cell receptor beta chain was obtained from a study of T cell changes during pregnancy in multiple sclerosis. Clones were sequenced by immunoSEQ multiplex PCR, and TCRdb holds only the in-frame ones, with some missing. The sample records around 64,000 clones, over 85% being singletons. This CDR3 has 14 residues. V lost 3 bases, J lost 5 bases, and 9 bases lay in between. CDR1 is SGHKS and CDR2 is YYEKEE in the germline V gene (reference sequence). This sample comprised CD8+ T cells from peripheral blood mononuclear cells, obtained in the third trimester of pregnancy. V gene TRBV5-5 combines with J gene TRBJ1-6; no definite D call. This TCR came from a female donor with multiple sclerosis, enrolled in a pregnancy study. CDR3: CASSSDIHNSPLHF. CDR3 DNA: TGTGCCAGCAGCTCCGACATCCATAATTCACCCCTCCACTTT.